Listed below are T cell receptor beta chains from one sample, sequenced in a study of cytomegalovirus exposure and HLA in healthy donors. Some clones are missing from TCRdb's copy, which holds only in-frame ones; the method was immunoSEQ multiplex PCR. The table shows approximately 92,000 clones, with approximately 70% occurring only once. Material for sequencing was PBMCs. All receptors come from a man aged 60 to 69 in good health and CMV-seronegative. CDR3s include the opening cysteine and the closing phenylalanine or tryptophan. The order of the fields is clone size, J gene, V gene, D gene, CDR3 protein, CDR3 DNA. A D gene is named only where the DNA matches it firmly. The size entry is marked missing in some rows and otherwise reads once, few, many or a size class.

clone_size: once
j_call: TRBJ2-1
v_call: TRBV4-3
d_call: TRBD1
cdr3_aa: CATSWDRGNEQFF
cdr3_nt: TGCGCCACGTCCTGGGACAGGGGTAATGAGCAGTTCTTC

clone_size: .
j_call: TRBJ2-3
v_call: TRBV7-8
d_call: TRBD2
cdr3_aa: CASSVPTSGGEDTQYF
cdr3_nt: TGTGCCAGCAGCGTTCCGACTAGCGGGGGGGAAGATACGCAGTATTTT

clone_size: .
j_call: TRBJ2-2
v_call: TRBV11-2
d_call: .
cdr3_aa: CASSRGRLNTGELFF
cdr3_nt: TGTGCCAGCAGCCGAGGCAGACTGAACACCGGGGAGCTGTTTTTT

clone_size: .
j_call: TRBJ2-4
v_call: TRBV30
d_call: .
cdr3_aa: CAWGGDPRQGNIQYF
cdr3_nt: TGTGCCTGGGGTGGGGATCCGAGGCAGGGGAACATTCAGTACTTC

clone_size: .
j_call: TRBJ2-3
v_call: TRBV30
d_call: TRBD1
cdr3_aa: CAWSVVGWDRANSDTQYF
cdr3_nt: TGTGCCTGGAGTGTAGTCGGCTGGGACAGGGCCAACTCAGATACGCAGTATTTT

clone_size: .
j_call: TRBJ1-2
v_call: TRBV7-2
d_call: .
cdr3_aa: CASSATPNYGYTF
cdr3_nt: TGTGCCAGCAGCGCCACTCCTAACTATGGCTACACCTTC

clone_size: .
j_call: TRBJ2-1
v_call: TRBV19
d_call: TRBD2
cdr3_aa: CASSLREGYNEQFF
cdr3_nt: TGTGCCAGTAGTTTGCGGGAGGGATACAATGAGCAGTTCTTC

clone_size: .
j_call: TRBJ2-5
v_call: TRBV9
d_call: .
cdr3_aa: CASGRDLTETQYF
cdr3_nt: TGTGCCAGCGGCAGGGACTTAACAGAGACCCAGTACTTC

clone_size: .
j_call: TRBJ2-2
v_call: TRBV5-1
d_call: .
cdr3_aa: CASSPGQYTNTGELFF
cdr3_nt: TGCGCCAGCAGCCCCGGACAGTATACTAACACCGGGGAGCTGTTTTTT

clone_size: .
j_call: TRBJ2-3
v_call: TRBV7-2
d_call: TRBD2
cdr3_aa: CASSLVPWGGNTDTQYF
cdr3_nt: TGTGCCAGCAGCTTAGTCCCCTGGGGGGGGAACACAGATACGCAGTATTTT

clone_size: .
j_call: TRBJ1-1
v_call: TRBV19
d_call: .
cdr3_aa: CASSTSGGINTEAFF
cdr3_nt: TGTGCCAGTAGTACCTCCGGGGGGATCAACACTGAAGCTTTCTTT

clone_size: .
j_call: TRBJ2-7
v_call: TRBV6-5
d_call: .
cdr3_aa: CASSYQGGVIGEQYF
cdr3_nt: TGTGCCAGCAGTTACCAGGGTGGAGTAATCGGCGAGCAGTACTTC

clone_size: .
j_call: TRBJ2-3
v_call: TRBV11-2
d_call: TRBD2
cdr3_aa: CASTQSGDTDTQYF
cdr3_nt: TGTGCCAGCACCCAGAGCGGGGACACAGATACGCAGTATTTT

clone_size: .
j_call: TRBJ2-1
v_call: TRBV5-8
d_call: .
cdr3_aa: CASSNDRFYNEQFF
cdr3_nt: TGTGCCAGCAGCAATGACAGGTTTTACAATGAGCAGTTCTTC

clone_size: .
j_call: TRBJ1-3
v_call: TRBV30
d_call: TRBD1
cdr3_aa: CAWSANRGSGNTIYF
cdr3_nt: TGTGCCTGGAGTGCGAACAGGGGATCTGGAAACACCATATATTTT

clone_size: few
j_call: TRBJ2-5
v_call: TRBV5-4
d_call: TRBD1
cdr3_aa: CASSQGQGAMQETQYF
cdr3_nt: TGTGCCAGCAGCCAAGGACAGGGGGCAATGCAAGAGACCCAGTACTTC

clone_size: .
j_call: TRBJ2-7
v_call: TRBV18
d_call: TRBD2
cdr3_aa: CASSPSGLAGTYEQYF
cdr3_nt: TGTGCCAGCTCACCCTCCGGACTAGCCGGCACCTACGAGCAGTACTTC

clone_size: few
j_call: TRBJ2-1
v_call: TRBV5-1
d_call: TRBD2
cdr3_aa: CASSLGWTSTDEQFF
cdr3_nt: TGCGCCAGCAGCTTAGGGTGGACTAGTACCGATGAGCAGTTCTTC

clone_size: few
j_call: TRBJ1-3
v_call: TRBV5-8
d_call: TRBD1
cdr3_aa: CASGRGQGGNTIYF
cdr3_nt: TGTGCCAGCGGCAGGGGACAGGGCGGAAACACCATATATTTT

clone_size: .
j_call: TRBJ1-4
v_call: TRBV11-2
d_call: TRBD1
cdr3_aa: CASSLQGAYTNEKLFF
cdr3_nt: TGTGCCAGCAGCTTACAGGGGGCGTACACTAATGAAAAACTGTTTTTT

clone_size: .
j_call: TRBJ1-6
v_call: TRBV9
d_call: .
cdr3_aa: CASSVGDRNSPLHF
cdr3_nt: TGTGCCAGCAGCGTAGGAGACAGAAATTCACCCCTCCACTTT

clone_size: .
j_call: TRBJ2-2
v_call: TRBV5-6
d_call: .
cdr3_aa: CASSLTGNTGELFF
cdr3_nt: TGTGCCAGCAGCTTAACTGGGAACACCGGGGAGCTGTTTTTT

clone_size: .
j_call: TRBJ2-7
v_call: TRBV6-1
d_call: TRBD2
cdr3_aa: CASSEVSGSYEQYF
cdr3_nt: TGTGCCAGCAGTGAAGTAAGCGGGAGCTACGAGCAGTACTTC

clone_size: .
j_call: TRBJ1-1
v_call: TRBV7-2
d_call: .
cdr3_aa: CASSLATSNSEAFF
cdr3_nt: TGTGCCAGCAGCTTAGCGACTAGCAACTCTGAAGCTTTCTTT

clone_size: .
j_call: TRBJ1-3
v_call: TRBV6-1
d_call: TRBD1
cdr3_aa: CASSDGQGNSGNTIYF
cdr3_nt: TGTGCCAGCAGTGACGGACAGGGCAACTCTGGAAACACCATATATTTT

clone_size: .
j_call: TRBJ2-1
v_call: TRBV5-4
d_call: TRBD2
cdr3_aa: CASSVPGLAGGHEQFF
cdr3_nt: TGTGCCAGCAGCGTACCGGGACTAGCGGGAGGTCATGAGCAGTTCTTC

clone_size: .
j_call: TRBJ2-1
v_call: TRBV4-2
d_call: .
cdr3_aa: CASSSFSSYNEQFF
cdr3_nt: TGTGCCAGCAGCTCTTTCTCCTCCTACAATGAGCAGTTCTTC

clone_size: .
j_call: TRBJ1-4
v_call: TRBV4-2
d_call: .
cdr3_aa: CASSPTIRTVDSTNEKLFF
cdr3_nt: TGTGCCAGCAGCCCGACTATCAGGACAGTCGATTCAACTAATGAAAAACTGTTTTTT

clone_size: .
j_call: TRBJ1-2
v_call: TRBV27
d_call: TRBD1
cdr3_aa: CASKPEGQGRDGYTF
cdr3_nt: TGTGCCAGCAAACCCGAGGGACAGGGGAGGGATGGCTACACCTTC

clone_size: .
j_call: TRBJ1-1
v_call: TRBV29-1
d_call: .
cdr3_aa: CSVDGGIGSAEAFF
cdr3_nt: TGCAGCGTCGACGGGGGTATAGGATCCGCTGAAGCTTTCTTT

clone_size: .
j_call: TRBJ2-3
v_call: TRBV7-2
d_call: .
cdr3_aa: CASREGRRDTQYF
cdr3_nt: TGTGCCAGCAGGGAGGGGCGGAGAGATACGCAGTATTTT

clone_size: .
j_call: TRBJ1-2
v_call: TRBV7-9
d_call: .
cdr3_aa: CASRKDSNYGYTF
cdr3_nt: TGTGCCAGCAGAAAAGACAGCAACTATGGCTACACCTTC

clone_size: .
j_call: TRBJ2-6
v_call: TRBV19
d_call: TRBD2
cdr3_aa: CASSELARSSGANVLTF
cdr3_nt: TGTGCCAGTAGTGAACTAGCGCGATCCTCTGGGGCCAACGTCCTGACTTTC

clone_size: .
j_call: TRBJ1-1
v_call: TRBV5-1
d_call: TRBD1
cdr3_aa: CASSHRRGTMNTEAFF
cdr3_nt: TGCGCCAGCAGCCACCGCAGGGGGACGATGAACACTGAAGCTTTCTTT

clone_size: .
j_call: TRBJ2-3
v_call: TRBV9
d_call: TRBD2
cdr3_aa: CASSFSGGSTDTQYF
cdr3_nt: TGTGCCAGCAGTTTTAGCGGGGGAAGCACAGATACGCAGTATTTT

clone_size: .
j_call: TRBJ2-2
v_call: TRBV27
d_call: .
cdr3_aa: CASSPLPGSAGELFF
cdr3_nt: TGTGCCAGCAGTCCCCTCCCAGGGTCGGCCGGGGAGCTGTTTTTT

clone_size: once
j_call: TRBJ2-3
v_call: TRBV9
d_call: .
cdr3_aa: CASSARGDTQYF
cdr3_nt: TGTGCCAGCAGCGCCCGGGGAGATACGCAGTATTTT

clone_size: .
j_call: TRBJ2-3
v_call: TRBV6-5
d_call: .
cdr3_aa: CASSYSGPRADTQYF
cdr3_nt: TGTGCCAGCAGTTACTCCGGCCCGAGGGCAGATACGCAGTATTTT

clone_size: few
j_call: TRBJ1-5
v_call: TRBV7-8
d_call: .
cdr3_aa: CASSPRRDQPQHF
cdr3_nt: TGTGCCAGCAGCCCACGGCGGGATCAGCCCCAGCATTTT

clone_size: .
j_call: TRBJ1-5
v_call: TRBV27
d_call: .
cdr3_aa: CASRPNLGQGYQPQHF
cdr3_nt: TGTGCCAGCAGGCCGAACCTGGGACAAGGCTATCAGCCCCAGCATTTT

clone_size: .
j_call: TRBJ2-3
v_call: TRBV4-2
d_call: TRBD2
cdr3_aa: CASSQDFQREGRADTQYF
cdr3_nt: TGTGCCAGCAGCCAAGATTTCCAGCGGGAGGGCCGGGCAGATACGCAGTATTTT

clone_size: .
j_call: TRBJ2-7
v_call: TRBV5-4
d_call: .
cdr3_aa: CASSVNFQEQYF
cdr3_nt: TGTGCCAGCAGTGTAAATTTTCAGGAGCAGTACTTC

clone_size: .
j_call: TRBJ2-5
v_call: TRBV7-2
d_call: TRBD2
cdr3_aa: CASSRELAGGPQETQYF
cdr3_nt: TGTGCCAGCAGCCGCGAACTAGCGGGGGGGCCCCAAGAGACCCAGTACTTC